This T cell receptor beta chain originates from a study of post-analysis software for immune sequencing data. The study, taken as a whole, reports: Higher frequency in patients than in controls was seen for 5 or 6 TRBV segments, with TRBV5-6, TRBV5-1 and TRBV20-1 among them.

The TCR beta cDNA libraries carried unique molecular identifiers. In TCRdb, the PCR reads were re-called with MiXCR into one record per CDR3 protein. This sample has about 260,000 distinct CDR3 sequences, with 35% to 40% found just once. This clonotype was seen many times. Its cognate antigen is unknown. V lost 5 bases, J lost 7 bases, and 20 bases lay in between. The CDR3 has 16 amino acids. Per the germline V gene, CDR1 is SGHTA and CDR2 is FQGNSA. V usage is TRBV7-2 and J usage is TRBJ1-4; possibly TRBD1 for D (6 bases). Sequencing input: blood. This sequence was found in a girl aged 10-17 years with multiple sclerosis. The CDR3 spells CASSVLPGHLGEKLFF. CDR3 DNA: TGTGCCAGCAGCGTTCTACCGGGACACTTGGGTGAAAAACTGTTTTTT.